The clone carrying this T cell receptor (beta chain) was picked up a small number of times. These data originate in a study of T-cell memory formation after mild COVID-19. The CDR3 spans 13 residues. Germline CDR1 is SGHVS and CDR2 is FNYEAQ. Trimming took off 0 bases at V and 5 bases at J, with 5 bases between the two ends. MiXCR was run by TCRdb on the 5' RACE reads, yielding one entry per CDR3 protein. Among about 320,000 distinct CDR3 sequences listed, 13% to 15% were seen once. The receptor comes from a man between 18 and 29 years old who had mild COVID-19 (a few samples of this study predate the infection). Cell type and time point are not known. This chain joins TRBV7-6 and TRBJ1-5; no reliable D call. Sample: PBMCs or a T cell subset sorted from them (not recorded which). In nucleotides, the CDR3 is TGTGCCAGCAGCTTAGCTTCAGATCAGCCCCAGCATTTT. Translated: CASSLASDQPQHF.